This TCR beta chain was documented in a study of technical replicates of blood from several donors (dated by TCRdb to about 2017). The trim is 0 bases for V and 8 bases for J, with a gap of 17 bases between the germline ends. The CDR3 contains 16 residues, cysteine and phenylalanine counted. Only the CDR3 DNA stays, 48 bases, in frame from base 1. As encoded in the germline V gene, CDR1 is SGHRS while CDR2 is YFSETQ. Of note for this clone: Which antigen it targets is not known. No base quality values were provided; no much bigger clone lies one nucleotide off.

Library preparation was by the immunoSEQ multiplex PCR assay. TCRdb provides this immuneACCESS table in a form limited to in-frame rearrangements. Some clones are lacking; in checked studies, under half of them reflect an unresolved V gene, and why the rest are absent is not known. Recorded for this sample are some 57,000 clones; about 96% of them occurred a single time. The ten largest account for over 0.15% of the sample. This receptor chain uses TRBV5-1 and TRBJ1-4; TRBD1 is a weak D gene call, 5 bases matching. The sequenced sample was T cells isolated from PBMCs. The clonotype was recovered from a human donor in good health. CDR3 loop: CASSLAQGGVSEKLFF. The sequence in DNA is TGCGCCAGCAGCTTGGCCCAGGGCGGAGTATCAGAAAAACTGTTTTTT.